This T cell receptor (beta chain) appears in the sequencing data of a study of blood T cell repertoires in COVID-19. Trimming took 10 bases from V and 8 from J, leaving 15 bases between them. CDR3 length equals 13 residues. The V gene's germline CDR1 is SGHVS and CDR2 FQNEAQ. Here immunoSEQ multiplex PCR was the method, and the copy in TCRdb shows in-frame clones only, minus some. The sample lists about 12,000 clones, around 90% occurring once. Sequencing used peripheral blood. The rearrangement joins TRBV7-8 to TRBJ1-6, with D uncertain. The sequence came from a woman between 70 and 85 years old with active COVID-19. The CDR3 bases are TGTGCCACCTCACTCAACCTATATTCACCCCTCCACTTT. Protein sequence: CATSLNLYSPLHF.